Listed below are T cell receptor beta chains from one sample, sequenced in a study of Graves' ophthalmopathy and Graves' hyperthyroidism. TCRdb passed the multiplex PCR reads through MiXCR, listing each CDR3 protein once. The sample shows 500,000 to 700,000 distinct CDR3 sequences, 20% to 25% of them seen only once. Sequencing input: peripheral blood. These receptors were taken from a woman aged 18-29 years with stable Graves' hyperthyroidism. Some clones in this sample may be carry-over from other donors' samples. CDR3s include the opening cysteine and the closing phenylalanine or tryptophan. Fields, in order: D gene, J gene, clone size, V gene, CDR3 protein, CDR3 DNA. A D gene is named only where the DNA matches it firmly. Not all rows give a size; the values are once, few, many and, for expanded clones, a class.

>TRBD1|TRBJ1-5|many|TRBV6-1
CASTRTGRFSNQPQHF
TGTGCCAGCACTAGGACAGGGAGATTCAGCAATCAGCCCCAGCATTTT
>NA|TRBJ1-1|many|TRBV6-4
CASSPNVGGRWNTEAFF
TGTGCCAGCAGCCCGAACGTGGGGGGGCGGTGGAACACTGAAGCTTTCTTT
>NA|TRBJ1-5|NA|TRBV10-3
CAISESRDSNQPQHF
TGTGCCATCAGTGAGTCGAGGGACAGCAATCAGCCCCAGCATTTT
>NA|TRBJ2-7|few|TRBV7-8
CASQDLGDSYEQYF
TGTGCCAGCCAGGACCTAGGGGACTCCTACGAGCAGTACTTC
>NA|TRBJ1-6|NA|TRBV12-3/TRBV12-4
CANRRGLDNSPLHF
TGTGCCAACCGGAGAGGGCTTGATAATTCACCCCTCCACTTT
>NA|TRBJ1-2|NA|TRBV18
CASSPGGTNPSGGYTF
TGTGCCAGCTCACCAGGCGGGACAAACCCGTCGGGTGGCTACACCTTC
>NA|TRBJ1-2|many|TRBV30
CAWSWAGSPANYGYTF
TGTGCCTGGAGTTGGGCAGGGTCTCCGGCTAACTATGGCTACACCTTC
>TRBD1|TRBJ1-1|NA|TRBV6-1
CASSVGQGYTEAFF
TGTGCCAGCAGCGTCGGACAGGGGTACACTGAAGCTTTCTTT
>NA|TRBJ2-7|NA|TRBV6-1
CASSVRQGGQYF
TGTGCCAGCAGTGTCCGACAGGGAGGGCAGTACTTC
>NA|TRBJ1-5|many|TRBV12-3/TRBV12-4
CASSQDNSNQPQHF
TGTGCCAGCAGCCAGGACAATAGCAATCAGCCCCAGCATTTT
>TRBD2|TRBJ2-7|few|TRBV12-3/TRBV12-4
CASSQVPGGPYEQYF
TGTGCCAGCAGCCAAGTCCCGGGAGGGCCTTACGAGCAGTACTTC
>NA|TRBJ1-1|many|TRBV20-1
CSARQGGNTEAFF
TGCAGTGCACGCCAGGGCGGGAACACTGAAGCTTTCTTT
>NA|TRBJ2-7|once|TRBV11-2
CASSLSNVAIPGYEQYF
TGTGCCAGCAGCTTAAGCAATGTAGCTATCCCAGGGTACGAGCAGTACTTC
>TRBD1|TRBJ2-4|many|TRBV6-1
CASTPGQGVYF
TGTGCCAGCACACCGGGACAGGGGGTATACTTC